This T cell receptor beta chain was sequenced for a study of blood T cell repertoires in COVID-19. Study overall: COVID-19 samples collected from the United States, Italy and Spain covered acute and convalescent phases. Nucleic acid was either cDNA or gDNA, and it came from T cells, B-cell-depleted T cells, or PBMCs.

Under the authors' procedure: By means of reference gene primer amplification, nucleated cell counts were estimated. The table came from immunoSEQ multiplex PCR; TCRdb's copy has only in-frame clones and leaves some out. Clonal size and the V and J genes are those of that table, whereas D and trimming came from the DNA. The sample has 260,000 or so clones, roughly four fifths seen once. CDR3 size: 13 residues. CDR1 is LGHNA and CDR2 is YSLEER in the germline V gene. Trimming at V came to 4 bases and at J to 9 bases, leaving 6 bases not matched to a gene. The sample comprised peripheral blood. The receptor was derived from a woman in her seventies with acute or convalescent COVID-19. The chain combines TRBV4-3 with TRBJ2-5, with 9 bases aligning to TRBD2. This CDR3 is CASSPRAGGPQYF. The CDR3 DNA reads TGCGCCAGCAGCCCAAGAGCGGGGGGACCCCAGTACTTC.